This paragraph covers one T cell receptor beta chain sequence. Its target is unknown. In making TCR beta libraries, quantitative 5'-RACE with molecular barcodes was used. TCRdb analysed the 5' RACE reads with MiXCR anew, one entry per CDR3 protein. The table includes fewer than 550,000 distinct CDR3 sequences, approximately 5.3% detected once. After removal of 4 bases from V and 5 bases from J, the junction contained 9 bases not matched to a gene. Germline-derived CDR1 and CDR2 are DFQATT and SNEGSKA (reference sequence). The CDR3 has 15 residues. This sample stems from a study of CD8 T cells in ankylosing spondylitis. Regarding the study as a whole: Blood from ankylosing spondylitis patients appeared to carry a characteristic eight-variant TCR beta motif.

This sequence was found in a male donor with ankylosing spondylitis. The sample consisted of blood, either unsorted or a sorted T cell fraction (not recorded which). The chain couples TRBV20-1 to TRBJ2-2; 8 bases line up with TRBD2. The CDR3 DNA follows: TGCAGTGCTATTAAAGCGGGAGTACGGACCGGGGAGCTGTTTTTT. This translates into CSAIKAGVRTGELFF.